This T cell receptor beta chain was profiled in a study of shared clonotypes between healthy human individuals. Measured with immunoSEQ multiplex PCR; TCRdb has only the in-frame clones, and not every one. The table records roughly 2.2 million clones, approximately 90% of them present only once. This CDR3 region has 13 residues. Trimming took 5 bases from V and 5 from J; bases not matched to a gene: 1. Germline assignment: CDR1 LNHDA and CDR2 SQIVND (reference sequence). This chain connects TRBV19 to TRBJ1-5; TRBD1 matches at 9 bases. The specimen sequenced was naive CD4+ T cells from PBMCs. Subset noted: CD45RA+ positively selected. The receptor was isolated from a man between 18 and 29 years old in good health. Some clones in this sample may be carry-over from other donors' samples. CDR3 protein: CASSWDRDQPQHF. The CDR3 bases are TGTGCCAGTAGTTGGGACAGGGATCAGCCCCAGCATTTT.